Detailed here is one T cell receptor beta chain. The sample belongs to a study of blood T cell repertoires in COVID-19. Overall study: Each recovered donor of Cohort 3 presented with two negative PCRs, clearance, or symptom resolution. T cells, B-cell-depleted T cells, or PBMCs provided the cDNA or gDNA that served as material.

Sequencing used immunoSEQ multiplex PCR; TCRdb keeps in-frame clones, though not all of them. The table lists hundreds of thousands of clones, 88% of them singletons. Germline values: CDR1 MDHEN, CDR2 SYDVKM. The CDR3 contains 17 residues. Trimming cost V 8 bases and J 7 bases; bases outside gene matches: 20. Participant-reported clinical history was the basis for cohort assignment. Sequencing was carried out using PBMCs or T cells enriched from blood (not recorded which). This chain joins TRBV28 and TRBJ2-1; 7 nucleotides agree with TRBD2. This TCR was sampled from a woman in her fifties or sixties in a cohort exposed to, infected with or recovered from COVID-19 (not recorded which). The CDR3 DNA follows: TGTGCCAGCCTTCCCCCTAACTGGCGGGAGATCCATAATGAGCAGTTCTTC. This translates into CASLPPNWREIHNEQFF.